This T cell receptor (beta chain) was sequenced during a study of a mutant IDH1 vaccine in newly diagnosed glioma. A word on this clone: The target antigen is unknown.

The time point was: week 35, safety follow-up. The vaccine gave 300 ug of a 20-mer mutant IDH1 peptide subcutaneously per dose. Trimming shortened V by 4 bases and J by 2 bases, and 9 bases separated the two germline ends. This CDR3 comprises 13 residues. The germline V gene has CDR1 SGHRS and CDR2 YFSETQ. TCRdb's table, derived via immunoSEQ multiplex PCR, lists solely in-frame clones and lacks some. The data hold tens of thousands of clones, with around four fifths observed a single time. Here the sequenced sample was PBMCs, taken from a glioma patient whose treatment included an IDH1 peptide vaccine. This sequence originates from a man aged 25 to 40 with glioma. The chain has TRBV5-1 and TRBJ1-1, with D perhaps TRBD1 (6 bases). The chain's CDR3 is CASSGQLNTEAFF. The CDR3 DNA is TGCGCCAGCAGCGGACAGCTAAACACTGAAGCTTTCTTT.